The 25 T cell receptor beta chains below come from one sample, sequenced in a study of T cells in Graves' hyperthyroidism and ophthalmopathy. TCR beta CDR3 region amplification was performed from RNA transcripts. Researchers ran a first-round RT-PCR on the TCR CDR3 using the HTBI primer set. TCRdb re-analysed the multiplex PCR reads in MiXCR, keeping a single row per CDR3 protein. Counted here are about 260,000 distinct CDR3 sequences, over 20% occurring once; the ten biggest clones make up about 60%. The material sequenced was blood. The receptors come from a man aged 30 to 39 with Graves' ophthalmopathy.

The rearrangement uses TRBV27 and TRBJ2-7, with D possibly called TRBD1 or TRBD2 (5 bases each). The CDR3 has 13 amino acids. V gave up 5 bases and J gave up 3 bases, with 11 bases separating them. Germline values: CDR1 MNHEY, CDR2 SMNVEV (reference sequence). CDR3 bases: TGTGCCAGCAGTACCGGGACCAACTACGAGCAGTACTTC. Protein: CASSTGTNYEQYF.

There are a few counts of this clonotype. The CDR3 DNA reads as TGTGCCAGCGCTAGCGGGAGGGCCTACGAGCAGTACTTC. It encodes CASASGRAYEQYF. The genes are TRBV7-9 and TRBJ2-7; 12 bases agree with TRBD2. The CDR3 is 13 amino acids. Germline trimming cut 8 bases from V and 2 bases from J; bases unmatched to any gene: 1. Germline CDR1 and CDR2: SEHNR and FQNEAQ (reference sequence).

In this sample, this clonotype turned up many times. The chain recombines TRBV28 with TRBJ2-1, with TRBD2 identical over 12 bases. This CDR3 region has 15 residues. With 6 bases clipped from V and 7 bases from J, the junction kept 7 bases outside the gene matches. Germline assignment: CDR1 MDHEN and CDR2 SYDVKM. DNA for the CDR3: TGTGCCAGCAGCCTTCTAGCGGGAGGGCGGAATGAGCAGTTCTTC. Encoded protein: CASSLLAGGRNEQFF. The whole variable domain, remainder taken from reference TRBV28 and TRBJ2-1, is DVKVTQSSRYLVKRTGEKVFLECVQDMDHENMFWYRQDPGLGLRLIYFSYDVKMKEKGDIPEGYSVSREKKERFSLILESASTNQTSMYLCASSLLAGGRNEQFFGPGTRLTVL.

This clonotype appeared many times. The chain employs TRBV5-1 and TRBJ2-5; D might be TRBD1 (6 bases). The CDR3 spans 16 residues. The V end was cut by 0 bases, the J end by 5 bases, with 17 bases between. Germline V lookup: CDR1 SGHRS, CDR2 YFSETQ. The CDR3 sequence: CASSLDNRVVSETQYF. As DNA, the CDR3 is TGCGCCAGCAGCTTGGATAACAGGGTGGTTTCGGAGACCCAGTACTTC.

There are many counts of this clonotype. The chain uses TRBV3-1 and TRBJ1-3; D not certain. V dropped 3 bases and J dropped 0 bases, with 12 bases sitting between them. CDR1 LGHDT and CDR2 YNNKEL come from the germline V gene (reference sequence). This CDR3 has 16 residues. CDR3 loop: CASSQGGRISGNTIYF. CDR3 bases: TGTGCCAGCAGCCAGGGCGGACGGATCTCTGGAAACACCATATATTTT.

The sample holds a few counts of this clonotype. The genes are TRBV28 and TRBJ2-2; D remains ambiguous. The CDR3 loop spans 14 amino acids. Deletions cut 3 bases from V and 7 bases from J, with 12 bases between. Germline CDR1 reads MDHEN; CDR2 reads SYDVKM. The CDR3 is CASSLALGFGELFF. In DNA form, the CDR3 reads TGTGCCAGCAGTTTGGCATTAGGGTTCGGGGAGCTGTTTTTT.

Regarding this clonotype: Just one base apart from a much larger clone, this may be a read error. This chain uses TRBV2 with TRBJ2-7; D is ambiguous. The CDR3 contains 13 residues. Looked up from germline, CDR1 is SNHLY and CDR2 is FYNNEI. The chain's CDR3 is CASSGQAAYDQYF. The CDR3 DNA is TGTGCCAGCAGTGGCCAAGCCGCCTACGATCAGTACTTC.

CDR3 residues: CAISESTRGGGHTYEQYF. The CDR3 DNA reads as TGTGCCATCAGTGAGTCGACTCGGGGGGGAGGGCATACCTACGAGCAGTACTTC. The gene calls are TRBV10-3 and TRBJ2-7; 8 bases are shared with TRBD2. Germline V gene data show CDR1 as ENHRY and CDR2 as SYGVKD. This CDR3 is built from 18 residues. Trimming took 0 bases from V and 2 from J; bases not matched to a gene: 12.

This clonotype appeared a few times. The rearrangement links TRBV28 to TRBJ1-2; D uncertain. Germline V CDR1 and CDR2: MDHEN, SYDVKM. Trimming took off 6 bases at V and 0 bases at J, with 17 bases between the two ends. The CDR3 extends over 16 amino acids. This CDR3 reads CASRPRAVSTNYGYTF. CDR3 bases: TGTGCCAGCAGGCCCAGAGCAGTTAGCACTAACTATGGCTACACCTTC.

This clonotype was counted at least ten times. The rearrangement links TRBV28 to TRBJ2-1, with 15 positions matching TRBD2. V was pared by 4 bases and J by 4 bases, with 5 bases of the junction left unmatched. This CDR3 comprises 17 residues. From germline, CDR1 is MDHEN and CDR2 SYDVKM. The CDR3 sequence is CASSWGLAGGKYNEQFF. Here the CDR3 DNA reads TGTGCCAGCAGTTGGGGACTAGCGGGAGGAAAATACAATGAGCAGTTCTTC.

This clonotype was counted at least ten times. The CDR3 DNA is TGTGCCTGGAGTGTGGAGTCCTACAATGAGCAGTTCTTC. This encodes CAWSVESYNEQFF. This sequence joins TRBV30 and TRBJ2-1; D not certain. CDR3 size: 13 residues. Trimming took off 0 bases at V and 1 base at J, with 4 bases between the two ends. Germline CDR1 reads GTSNPN; CDR2 reads SVGIG (reference sequence).

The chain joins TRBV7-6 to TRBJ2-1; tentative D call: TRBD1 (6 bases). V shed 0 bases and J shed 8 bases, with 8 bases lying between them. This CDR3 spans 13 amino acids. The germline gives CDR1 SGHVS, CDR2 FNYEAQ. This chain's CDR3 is CASSLAPGDEQFF. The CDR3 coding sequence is TGTGCCAGCAGCTTAGCGCCAGGGGATGAGCAGTTCTTC.

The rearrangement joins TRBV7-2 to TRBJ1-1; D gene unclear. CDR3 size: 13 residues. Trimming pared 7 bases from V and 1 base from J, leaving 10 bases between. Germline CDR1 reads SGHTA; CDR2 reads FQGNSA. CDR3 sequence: CASTRVGNTEAFF. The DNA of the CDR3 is TGTGCCAGCACCCGGGTGGGGAACACTGAAGCTTTCTTT.

The CDR3 is CASSGSSGAYNEQFF. CDR3 nucleotides: TGTGCCAGCAGCGGGTCTAGCGGGGCCTACAATGAGCAGTTCTTC. The rearrangement links TRBV14 to TRBJ2-1, with 9 positions matching TRBD2. Per the germline V gene, CDR1 is SGHDN and CDR2 is FVKESK. The CDR3 is 15 residues long. Losses at the gene ends were 5 bases for V and 2 bases for J; bases not matched to a gene: 4.

In nucleotides, the CDR3 is TGCGCCAGCAGCTCGGGACTCCAGATTGATACGCAGTATTTT. Its translation: CASSSGLQIDTQYF. V usage is TRBV5-1 and J usage is TRBJ2-3, with D maybe TRBD2 (6 bases). CDR3 length: 14 residues. CDR1 SGHRS and CDR2 YFSETQ come from the germline V gene. V lost 3 bases and J lost 6, with 14 bases in between.

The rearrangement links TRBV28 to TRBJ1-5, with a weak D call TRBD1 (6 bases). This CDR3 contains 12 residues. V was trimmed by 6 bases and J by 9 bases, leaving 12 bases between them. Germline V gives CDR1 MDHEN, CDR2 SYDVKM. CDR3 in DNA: TGTGCCAGCAGCTCCCAACAGGGGCCCCAGCATTTT. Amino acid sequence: CASSSQQGPQHF.

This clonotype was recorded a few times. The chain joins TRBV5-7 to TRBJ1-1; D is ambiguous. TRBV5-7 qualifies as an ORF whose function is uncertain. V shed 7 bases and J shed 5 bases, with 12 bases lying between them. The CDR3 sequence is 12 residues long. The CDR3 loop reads CASLGLGTEAFF. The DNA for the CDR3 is TGTGCCAGCCTAGGTTTGGGGACTGAAGCTTTCTTT.

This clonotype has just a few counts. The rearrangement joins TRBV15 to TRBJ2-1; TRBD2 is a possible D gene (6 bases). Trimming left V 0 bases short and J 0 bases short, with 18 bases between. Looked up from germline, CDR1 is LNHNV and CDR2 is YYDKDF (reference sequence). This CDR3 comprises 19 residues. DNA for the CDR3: TGTGCCACCAGCAGAGAGAGACTAGGGATTCTCAGCTCCTACAATGAGCAGTTCTTC. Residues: CATSRERLGILSSYNEQFF.

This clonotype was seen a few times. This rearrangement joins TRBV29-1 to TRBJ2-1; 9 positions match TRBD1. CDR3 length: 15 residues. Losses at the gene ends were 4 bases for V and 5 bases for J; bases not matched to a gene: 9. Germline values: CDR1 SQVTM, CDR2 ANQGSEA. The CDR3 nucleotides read TGCAGCGTTGTTTTTCGGGACAGGGCGAACAATGAGCAGTTCTTC. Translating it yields CSVVFRDRANNEQFF.

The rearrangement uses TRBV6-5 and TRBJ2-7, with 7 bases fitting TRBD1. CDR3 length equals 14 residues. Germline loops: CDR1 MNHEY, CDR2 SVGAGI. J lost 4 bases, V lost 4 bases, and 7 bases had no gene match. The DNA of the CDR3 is TGTGCCAGCAGTTCAGACAGGGTGGGGTACGAGCAGTACTTC. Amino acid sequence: CASSSDRVGYEQYF.

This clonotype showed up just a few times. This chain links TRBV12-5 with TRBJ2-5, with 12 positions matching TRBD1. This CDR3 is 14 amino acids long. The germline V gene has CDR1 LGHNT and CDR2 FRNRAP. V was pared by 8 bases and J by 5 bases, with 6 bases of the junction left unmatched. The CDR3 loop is CASSRDRGHETQYF. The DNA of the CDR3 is TGTGCTAGTTCCCGGGACAGGGGGCACGAGACCCAGTACTTC.

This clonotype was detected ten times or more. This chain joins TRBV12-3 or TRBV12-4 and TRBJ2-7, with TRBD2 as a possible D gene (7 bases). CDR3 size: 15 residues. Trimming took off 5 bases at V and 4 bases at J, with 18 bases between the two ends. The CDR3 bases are TGTGCCAGCAGTCGGGGGGCGGGAGTTTCATACGAGCAGTACTTC. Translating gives CASSRGAGVSYEQYF.

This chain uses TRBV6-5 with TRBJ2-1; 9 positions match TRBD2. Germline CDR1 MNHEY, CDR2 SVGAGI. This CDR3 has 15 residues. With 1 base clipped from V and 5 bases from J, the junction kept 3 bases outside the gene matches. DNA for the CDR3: TGTGCCAGCAGTTACTGGCGGGAGGGCCACAATGAGCAGTTCTTC. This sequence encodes CASSYWREGHNEQFF.

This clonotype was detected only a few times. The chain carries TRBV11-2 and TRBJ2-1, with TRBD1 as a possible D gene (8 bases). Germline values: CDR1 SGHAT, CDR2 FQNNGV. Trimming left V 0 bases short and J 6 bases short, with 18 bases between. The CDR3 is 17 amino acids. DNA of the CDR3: TGTGCCAGCAGCTTAGACACAGGGGGGGAGGGCCCCAATGAGCAGTTCTTC. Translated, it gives CASSLDTGGEGPNEQFF.

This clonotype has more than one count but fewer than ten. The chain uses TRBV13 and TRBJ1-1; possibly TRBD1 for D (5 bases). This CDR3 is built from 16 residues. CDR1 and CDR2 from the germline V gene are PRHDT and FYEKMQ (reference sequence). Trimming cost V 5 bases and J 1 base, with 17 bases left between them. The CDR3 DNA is TGTGCCAGCAGCCCAGCTGGGGCCGTCAAGAACACTGAAGCTTTCTTT. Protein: CASSPAGAVKNTEAFF.